The 10 T cell receptor beta chains presented below share a single source sample, sequenced in a study of cytomegalovirus exposure and HLA in healthy donors. The PCR had 60 Vbeta and 13 Jbeta primers. The method was immunoSEQ multiplex PCR; TCRdb's version includes in-frame clones alone and lacks a portion of them. The table includes roughly 100,000 clones, approximately 80% detected once. The sample consisted of PBMCs. These receptors came from a man younger than 40 in good health and CMV-seronegative.

This rearrangement joins TRBV18 to TRBJ2-7, with TRBD1 identical over 12 bases. CDR1 KGHSH and CDR2 LQKENI come from the germline V gene. CDR3 length: 15 amino acids. V was clipped by 0 bases and J by 5 bases; unmatched bases: 2. CDR3 region: CASSPPGQGANEQYF. In DNA form, the CDR3 reads TGTGCCAGCTCACCACCGGGACAGGGGGCGAACGAGCAGTACTTC.

This clone was counted between two and nine times. This rearrangement joins TRBV29-1 to TRBJ2-1, with 7 bases identical to TRBD1. Germline trimming cut 6 bases from V and 4 bases from J; bases unmatched to any gene: 9. CDR1 is SQVTM and CDR2 is ANQGSEA in the germline V gene. CDR3 length: 14 amino acids. CDR3 sequence: CSVTGTVRYNEQFF. In DNA form, the CDR3 reads TGCAGCGTGACCGGGACAGTCAGATACAATGAGCAGTTCTTC.

V and J are TRBV6-5 and TRBJ2-2, with TRBD1 matching over 7 bases. Germline CDR1 reads MNHEY; CDR2 reads SVGAGI. The CDR3 has 16 residues. Trimming took 0 bases from V and 2 from J; bases not matched to a gene: 3. In nucleotides, the CDR3 is TGTGCCAGCAGTTACTCGTGGGACAGAAACACCGGGGAGCTGTTTTTT. Translating it yields CASSYSWDRNTGELFF.

The chain couples TRBV4-3 to TRBJ1-2; TRBD1 matches at 9 bases. Germline-derived CDR1 and CDR2 are LGHNA and YSLEER. This CDR3 contains 17 residues. V shed 6 bases and J 8 bases; nucleotides not matched to a gene: 19. DNA for the CDR3: TGCGCCAGCAGTGCGGTGACCGGGACAGGGTACTCTCGGGGCTACACCTTC. This gives the protein CASSAVTGTGYSRGYTF.

In its sample, this clone was seen a few times. This chain links TRBV25-1 with TRBJ2-2; 7 positions agree with TRBD2. The germline V gene encodes CDR1 MGHDK and CDR2 SYGVNS. With V trimmed by 1 base and J by 3 bases, 5 bases remained unmatched. The CDR3 runs to 16 residues. The CDR3 bases are TGTGCCAGCAGTGAATCACGGCTAGCGGACACCGGGGAGCTGTTTTTT. This translates into CASSESRLADTGELFF. Full variable domain (remainder filled in from reference TRBV25-1 and TRBJ2-2): EADIYQTPRYLVIGTGKKITLECSQTMGHDKMYWYQQDPGMELHLIHYSYGVNSTEKGDLSSESTVSRIRTEHFPLTLESARPSHTSQYLCASSESRLADTGELFFGEGSRLTVL.

The V and J genes are TRBV11-2 and TRBJ2-5; TRBD2 matches 8 bases. The CDR3 consists of 16 residues. Germline trimming cut 5 bases from V and 4 bases from J; bases unmatched to any gene: 12. Germline CDR1 reads SGHAT; CDR2 reads FQNNGV. The CDR3 DNA sequence: TGTGCCAGCAGCCAGGGGATAGCGGGAATTGGAGAGACCCAGTACTTC. Amino acid sequence: CASSQGIAGIGETQYF. The variable domain in full, completed from reference TRBV11-2 and TRBJ2-5, reads EAGVAQSPRYKIIEKRQSVAFWCNPISGHATLYWYQQILGQGPKLLIQFQNNGVVDDSQLPKDRFSAERLKGVDSTLKIQPAKLEDSAVYLCASSQGIAGIGETQYFGPGTRLLVL.

This sequence joins TRBV19 and TRBJ2-1; the match to TRBD2 covers 14 bases. The V and J ends lost 5 bases and 1 base, in that order; junction bases with no gene match: 13. The CDR3 contains 20 residues. Germline V gives CDR1 LNHDA, CDR2 SQIVND (reference sequence). The CDR3 here is CASSEPGTSGSLGSYNEQFF. The CDR3 DNA reads TGTGCCAGTAGTGAGCCAGGGACTAGCGGGAGTTTGGGATCCTACAATGAGCAGTTCTTC.

This clone was seen a few times. This chain links TRBV27 with TRBJ1-2; D is undetermined. V lost 6 bases to trimming and J lost 5 bases, with 16 bases between them. The CDR3 is 14 amino acids. Germline values: CDR1 MNHEY, CDR2 SMNVEV (reference sequence). The CDR3 reads CASSPDSVGYGYTF. The CDR3 bases are TGTGCCAGCAGCCCGGACTCAGTAGGGTATGGCTACACCTTC.

The chain recombines TRBV11-2 with TRBJ2-3, with 7 nucleotides matching TRBD2. The CDR3 loop spans 15 amino acids. Germline CDR1 is SGHAT and CDR2 is FQNNGV. The J segment lost 1 base and the V segment lost 5 bases, leaving 6 bases of the junction unmatched. The DNA for the CDR3 is TGTGCCAGCAGCCCGATGGCGGGGGGCACAGATACGCAGTATTTT. This translates into CASSPMAGGTDTQYF.

This clone turned up a few times. This chain joins TRBV23-1 and TRBJ1-1; weak D call: TRBD1 (5 bases). TRBV23-1 has ORF status, its function being uncertain. V was cut by 2 bases and J by 0 bases, with 10 bases left in between. The CDR3 loop spans 15 amino acids. The CDR3 is CASSQLQELNTEAFF. In nucleotides, the CDR3 is TGCGCCAGCAGTCAACTACAGGAGTTGAACACTGAAGCTTTCTTT.